The 10 T cell receptor beta chains below come from one sample, sequenced in a study of glioma-infiltrating T cells. Amplification of TCR alpha and beta CDR3 regions from RNA used iRepertoire nested multiplex PCR. TCRdb re-derived calls from the multiplex PCR reads in MiXCR, one entry per CDR3 protein. The sample shows more than 300,000 distinct CDR3 sequences, roughly two fifths of them seen only once. The sample taken for sequencing was glioma tissue, nonneoplastic brain tissue, or PBMCs (not recorded which). The receptors stem from a human donor with low-grade glioma or glioblastoma, undergoing nonglioma brain surgery, or in good health (not recorded which).

The rearrangement joins TRBV4-1 to TRBJ2-3; D gene uncertain. Trimming removed 0 bases at V and 0 bases at J, with 4 bases between. Per germline, CDR1 MGHRA and CDR2 YSYEKL. The CDR3 consists of 14 residues. CDR3 loop: CASSQETSTDTQYF. As DNA, the CDR3 is TGCGCCAGCAGCCAAGAGACTAGCACAGATACGCAGTATTTT.

Ten or more counts support this clonotype. V gene TRBV27 combines with J gene TRBJ1-2; weak D call: TRBD1 (5 bases). Per the germline V gene, CDR1 is MNHEY and CDR2 is SMNVEV (reference sequence). This CDR3 comprises 15 residues. The V end lost 0 bases, the J end lost 4 bases, and 12 bases lay between the germline ends. CDR3 sequence (DNA): TGTGCCAGCAGTTTATCGGGTCGACAGACCTATGGCTACACCTTC. Translation gives CASSLSGRQTYGYTF.

The chain joins TRBV12-3 or TRBV12-4 to TRBJ1-6; D is uncertain. V was clipped by 6 bases and J by 8 bases, with 17 bases between them. This CDR3 has 15 residues. This CDR3 is CASSNGPRTDSPLHF. The CDR3 DNA is TGTGCCAGCAGCAACGGACCCAGAACGGATTCACCCCTCCACTTT.

This chain joins TRBV11-1 and TRBJ1-2; D possibly corresponds to TRBD1 (5 bases). The CDR3 has 15 residues. Trimming pared 4 bases from V and 4 bases from J, leaving 16 bases between. CDR1 is SGHAT and CDR2 is FQDESV in the germline V gene (reference sequence). The CDR3 region has the DNA TGTGCCAGCAGCTCGGGACCTCCGCTCCCCTATGGCTACACCTTC. Its protein is CASSSGPPLPYGYTF.

There are many counts of this clonotype. This chain uses TRBV28 with TRBJ2-1; D gene unclear. Per germline, CDR1 MDHEN and CDR2 SYDVKM. V lost 1 base and J 8 bases, leaving 12 bases between the germline ends. CDR3 length: 14 amino acids. Here the CDR3 reads CASSLLGTFDEQFF. DNA for the CDR3: TGTGCCAGCAGTTTATTGGGTACCTTCGATGAGCAGTTCTTC. The full variable domain, its missing parts supplied by reference TRBV28 and TRBJ2-1, is DVKVTQSSRYLVKRTGEKVFLECVQDMDHENMFWYRQDPGLGLRLIYFSYDVKMKEKGDIPEGYSVSREKKERFSLILESASTNQTSMYLCASSLLGTFDEQFFGPGTRLTVL.

The chain has TRBV6-1 and TRBJ1-1; D uncertain. CDR3 length: 14 residues. V lost 4 bases and J lost 6, with 15 bases in between. In germline, CDR1 is MNHNS, CDR2 SASEGT. CDR3: CASSAVDTAAEAFF. DNA for the CDR3: TGTGCCAGCAGTGCCGTAGACACGGCCGCTGAAGCTTTCTTT.

This clonotype was picked up a small number of times. The rearrangement links TRBV10-3 to TRBJ2-7; 11 bases are a match to TRBD2. This CDR3 is built from 16 residues. Germline values: CDR1 ENHRY, CDR2 SYGVKD. The junction had 11 bases not matched to a gene; V was cut back by 6 bases and J by 4 bases. The CDR3 loop reads CAIRETSGVAGYEQYF. The CDR3 bases are TGTGCCATCAGGGAGACTAGCGGGGTCGCGGGATACGAGCAGTACTTC.

The chain combines TRBV28 with TRBJ1-2; maybe TRBD1 (5 bases). Germline CDR1 is MDHEN and CDR2 is SYDVKM. The CDR3 is made up of 17 amino acids. CDR3 nucleotide sequence: TGTGTCTGCAGTCCGACGGCGGGAAGGGACGGTAACTATGGCTACACCTTC. The encoded protein is CVCSPTAGRDGNYGYTF.

The chain recombines TRBV7-3 with TRBJ2-7; TRBD1 might be the D (6 bases). V was cut by 5 bases and J by 6 bases, with 14 bases left in between. There are 13 residues in the CDR3. Looked up from germline, CDR1 is SGHTA and CDR2 is FQGTGA. CDR3: CASSPGQGTEQYF. Written as DNA, the CDR3 is TGTGCCAGCAGCCCCGGGCAGGGGACCGAGCAGTACTTC.

Many counts were recorded for this clonotype. This chain links TRBV27 with TRBJ2-3; D unclear. CDR3 length: 15 amino acids. Germline V gene lookup returns CDR1 MNHEY and CDR2 SMNVEV (reference sequence). V was pared by 2 bases and J by 3 bases, with 12 bases between. CDR3 bases: TGTGCCAGCAGTTTAGAGAACGGCCCTACAGATACGCAGTATTTT. Its translation is CASSLENGPTDTQYF.